This passage covers 27 T cell receptor beta chains from one sample sequenced in a study of CXCR3-negative and CXCR3-positive naive CD8 T cells. 5' RACE with UMI labels generated the TRB cDNA libraries. One entry per CDR3 protein, without DNA, is what TCRdb gives after re-calling the 5' RACE reads. The specimen's table records fewer than 55,000 distinct CDR3 sequences. The material sequenced was naive CXCR3- CD8+ T cells from blood. Subset described: CD45RO-CCR7+CD27+CD95- naive CD8+ T cells lacking CXCR3 (TNR3-). The receptor source for this set is a human donor in good health. Some clones in this sample may be carry-over from other donors' samples.

The genes are TRBV28 and TRBJ1-5. CDR3 length: 17 amino acids. The germline V gene has CDR1 MDHEN and CDR2 SYDVKM. This chain's CDR3 is CASSFRETRHSNQPQHF.

This CDR3 is CSVVRGGTEAFF. V is TRBV29-1 and J is TRBJ1-1. This CDR3 contains 12 residues. The germline V gene encodes CDR1 SQVTM and CDR2 ANQGSEA. Complete variable domain (other parts from reference TRBV29-1 and TRBJ1-1): SAVISQKPSRDICQRGTSLTIQCQVDSQVTMMFWYRQQPGQSLTLIATANQGSEATYESGFVIDKFPISRPNLTFSTLTVSNMSPEDSSIYLCSVVRGGTEAFFGQGTRLTVV.

The CDR3 is CASSSPGYYEQYF. The rearrangement links TRBV5-1 to TRBJ2-7; TCRdb outputs TRBD1, but without DNA this stays unchecked. Germline V CDR1 and CDR2: SGHRS, YFSETQ. This CDR3 region has 13 residues.

The chain employs TRBV4-3 and TRBJ2-6; checking the TCRdb D call of TRBD1 is not possible without DNA. The germline V gene has CDR1 LGHNA and CDR2 YSLEER. The CDR3 has 16 amino acids. CDR3 loop: CASSQDQTAGANVLTF.

The chain joins TRBV29-1 to TRBJ2-1; checking the TCRdb D call of TRBD1 is not possible without DNA. The CDR3 loop spans 12 amino acids. CDR1 is SQVTM, CDR2 ANQGSEA, per germline. The CDR3 protein is CSVFGAVPEQFF.

This CDR3 is CASSPRGPPYEQYF. The rearrangement uses TRBV5-1 and TRBJ2-7; TCRdb proposes TRBD2, but this gene call is untestable without DNA. Germline CDR1 and CDR2: SGHRS and YFSETQ. The CDR3 consists of 14 residues.

The CDR3: CASSPIDRVLSETQYF. The chain links TRBV2 to TRBJ2-5; TCRdb names TRBD1, which stays unverified in the absence of DNA. The CDR3 loop spans 16 amino acids. Germline CDR1 SNHLY, CDR2 FYNNEI.

This chain links TRBV6-4 with TRBJ2-5; the D call from TCRdb, TRBD2, cannot be confirmed without DNA. The V gene's germline CDR1 is MRHNA and CDR2 SNTAGT. The CDR3 sequence is 15 residues long. CDR3 amino acids: CASSVRTSGEETQYF.

CDR3 sequence: CASSQVGRGRDAAYQETQYF. The chain recombines TRBV14 with TRBJ2-5; TCRdb indicates TRBD1, and absent DNA this call remains unverified. Germline V gene data show CDR1 as SGHDN and CDR2 as FVKESK. The CDR3 length is 20 residues.

This chain connects TRBV29-1 to TRBJ1-2; with no DNA, the TCRdb D assignment of TRBD1 cannot be verified. CDR1 and CDR2 (germline): SQVTM, ANQGSEA. The CDR3 is made up of 17 amino acids. This CDR3 reads CSVWDEGTALSPYGYTF. Combining the CDR3 with reference TRBV29-1 and TRBJ1-2 gives the whole variable domain SAVISQKPSRDICQRGTSLTIQCQVDSQVTMMFWYRQQPGQSLTLIATANQGSEATYESGFVIDKFPISRPNLTFSTLTVSNMSPEDSSIYLCSVWDEGTALSPYGYTFGSGTRLTVV.

V is TRBV25-1 and J is TRBJ2-1. The CDR3 consists of 14 residues. Germline loops: CDR1 MGHDK, CDR2 SYGVNS. This chain's CDR3 is CASSELANYNEQFF.

The gene calls are TRBV7-9 and TRBJ1-2. This CDR3 has 13 amino acids. Per the germline V gene, CDR1 is SEHNR and CDR2 is FQNEAQ (reference sequence). CDR3 in amino acids: CASSSVGSYGYTF.

CDR3 in amino acids: CASSPVPRTDTQYF. V is TRBV18 and J is TRBJ2-3. Germline V gene sequence: CDR1 KGHSH, CDR2 LQKENI. The length of the CDR3 is 14 residues.

The rearrangement links TRBV28 to TRBJ2-1; TCRdb indicates TRBD2, and absent DNA this call remains unverified. Germline V lookup: CDR1 MDHEN, CDR2 SYDVKM. This CDR3 has 16 residues. Here the CDR3 reads CASRRLAGGLGNEQFF.

The V call is TRBV7-9, the J call TRBJ2-1; the D gene TCRdb calls, TRBD2, cannot be checked with no DNA. CDR1 is SEHNR and CDR2 is FQNEAQ in the germline V gene (reference sequence). The CDR3 loop spans 15 amino acids. The chain's CDR3 is CASSPPGGSYNEQFF.

CDR3 loop: CAITPDGYNEQFF. The chain joins TRBV10-3 to TRBJ2-1; the TCRdb call, TRBD1, lacks DNA for checking. The CDR3 sequence is 13 residues long. Germline CDR1 and CDR2: ENHRY and SYGVKD.

The V and J genes are TRBV28 and TRBJ2-3; there is no DNA to check the TCRdb D call of TRBD2. Germline values: CDR1 MDHEN, CDR2 SYDVKM. The CDR3 runs 14 residues. CDR3 amino acids: CASRGLAETGTQYF.

This chain uses TRBV28 with TRBJ2-7; checking the TCRdb D call of TRBD1 is not possible without DNA. Looked up from germline, CDR1 is MDHEN and CDR2 is SYDVKM. The CDR3 totals 14 residues. CDR3 amino acids: CASRIRDADYEQYF.

The gene calls are TRBV7-9 and TRBJ2-1. The germline V gene has CDR1 SEHNR and CDR2 FQNEAQ (reference sequence). This CDR3 region has 15 residues. CDR3 protein: CASSTVGFLGNEQFF.

The V call is TRBV7-2, the J call TRBJ1-1; the D call of TRBD1 rests on TCRdb alone, since no DNA is present to check it. The CDR3 loop spans 16 amino acids. Germline values: CDR1 SGHTA, CDR2 FQGNSA. Here the CDR3 reads CASSLGTGKLNTEAFF.

V is TRBV29-1 and J is TRBJ2-7; TCRdb designates TRBD1, a call that cannot be tested without DNA. Germline CDR1 is SQVTM and CDR2 is ANQGSEA. The CDR3 is 15 residues long. The CDR3 here is CSVELGGKSNYEQYF.

J is TRBJ2-7 and V is TRBV29-1. The CDR3 spans 11 residues. Per the germline V gene, CDR1 is SQVTM and CDR2 is ANQGSEA. CDR3 loop: CSVVRAYEQYF.

This chain links TRBV7-2 with TRBJ2-7; TCRdb gives TRBD1 as the D gene, but with no DNA this cannot be confirmed. The CDR3 totals 14 residues. Germline lookup yields CDR1 SGHTA and CDR2 FQGNSA. This CDR3 is CASSLSPGVYEQYF.

The V gene is TRBV13, the J gene TRBJ2-2; TCRdb designates TRBD1, a call that cannot be tested without DNA. CDR1 is PRHDT, CDR2 FYEKMQ, per germline (reference sequence). The CDR3 covers 15 residues. CDR3 loop: CASSSGQENTGELFF.

V usage is TRBV4-1 and J usage is TRBJ2-7; TCRdb proposes TRBD2, but this gene call is untestable without DNA. CDR1 and CDR2 (germline): MGHRA, YSYEKL. CDR3 size: 15 residues. The CDR3 sequence: CASSHLTSGVYEQYF.

This chain links TRBV25-1 with TRBJ2-7. Germline lookup yields CDR1 MGHDK and CDR2 SYGVNS. The CDR3 totals 11 residues. CDR3 sequence: CASSVTSEQYF.

The CDR3 loop reads CASSLAPLASGPPSTDTQYF. This chain joins TRBV7-6 and TRBJ2-3; TCRdb's assignment of TRBD2 cannot be checked, as there is no DNA. Germline values: CDR1 SGHVS, CDR2 FNYEAQ. This CDR3 has 20 residues.